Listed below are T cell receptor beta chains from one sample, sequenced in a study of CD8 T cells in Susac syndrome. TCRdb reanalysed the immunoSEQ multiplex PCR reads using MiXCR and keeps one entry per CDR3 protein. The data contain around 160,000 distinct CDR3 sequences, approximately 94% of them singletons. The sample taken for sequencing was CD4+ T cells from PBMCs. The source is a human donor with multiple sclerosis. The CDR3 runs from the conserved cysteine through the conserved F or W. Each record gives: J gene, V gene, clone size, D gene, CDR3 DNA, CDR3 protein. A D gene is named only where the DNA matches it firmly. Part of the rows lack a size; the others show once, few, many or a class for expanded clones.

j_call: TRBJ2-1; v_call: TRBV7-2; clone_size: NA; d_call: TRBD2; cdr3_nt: TGTGCCAGCACCAAAACTAGCGGGGACGGAAATGAGCAGTTCTTC; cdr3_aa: CASTKTSGDGNEQFF
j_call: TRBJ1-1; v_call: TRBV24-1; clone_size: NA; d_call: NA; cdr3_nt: TGTGCCACCAGTGCGTCGGGAAAGGGGCAACCTGAAGCTTTCTTT; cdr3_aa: CATSASGKGQPEAFF
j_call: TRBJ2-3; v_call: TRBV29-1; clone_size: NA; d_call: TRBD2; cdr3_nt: TGCAGCGTGGACGGCGTAGCGGGAGCCGATACGCAGTATTTT; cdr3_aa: CSVDGVAGADTQYF
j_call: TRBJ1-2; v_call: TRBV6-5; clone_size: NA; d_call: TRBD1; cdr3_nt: TGTGCCAGCAGTTACACCGGGACAGCAGATTATGGCTACACCTTC; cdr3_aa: CASSYTGTADYGYTF
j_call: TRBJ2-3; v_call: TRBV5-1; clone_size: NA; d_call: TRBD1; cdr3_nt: TGCGCCAGCAGAGACAGGGGTAGCACAGATACGCAGTATTTT; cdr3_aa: CASRDRGSTDTQYF
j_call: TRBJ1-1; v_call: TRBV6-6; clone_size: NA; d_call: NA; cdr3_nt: TGTGCCAGCAGTTACTCGACGGCGGCTGAAGCTTTCTTT; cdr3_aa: CASSYSTAAEAFF
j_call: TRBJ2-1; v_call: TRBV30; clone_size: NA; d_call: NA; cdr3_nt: TGTGCCTGGGGGGGGTTCAATGAGCAGTTCTTC; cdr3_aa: CAWGGFNEQFF
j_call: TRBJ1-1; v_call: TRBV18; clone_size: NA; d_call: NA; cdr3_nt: TGTGCCAGCGCGCCGTTCTGGGGGAACACTGAAGCTTTCTTT; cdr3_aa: CASAPFWGNTEAFF
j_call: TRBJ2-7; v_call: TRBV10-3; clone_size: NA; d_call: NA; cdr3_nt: TGTGCCATCAGTGATCCAGATAGGGGGGAGGGCATATACGAGCAGTACTTC; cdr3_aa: CAISDPDRGEGIYEQYF
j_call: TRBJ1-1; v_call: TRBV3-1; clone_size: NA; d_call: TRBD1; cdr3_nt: TGTGCCAGCAGCTTGTTTACAGGGGGGAACACTGAAGCTTTCTTT; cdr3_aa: CASSLFTGGNTEAFF
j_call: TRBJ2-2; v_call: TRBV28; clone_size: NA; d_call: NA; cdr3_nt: TGTGCCACCACCCTTGGACCGCAGTCCTTTAACACCGGGGAGCTGTTTTTT; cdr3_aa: CATTLGPQSFNTGELFF
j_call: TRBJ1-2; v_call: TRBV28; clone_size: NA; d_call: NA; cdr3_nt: TGTGCCAGCAGTGCAACCTACTCAAATGGCTACACCTTC; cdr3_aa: CASSATYSNGYTF
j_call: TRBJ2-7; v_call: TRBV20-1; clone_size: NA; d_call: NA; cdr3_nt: TGCAGTGCTTCACAGGGTCGCGAGCAGTACTTC; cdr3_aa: CSASQGREQYF
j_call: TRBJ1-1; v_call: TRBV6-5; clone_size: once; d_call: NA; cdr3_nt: TGTGCCAGCGAACCCGGATTCCCCAACACTGAAGCTTTCTTT; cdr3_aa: CASEPGFPNTEAFF
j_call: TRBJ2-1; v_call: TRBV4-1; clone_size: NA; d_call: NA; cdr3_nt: TGCGCCAGCAGCCAGGCCCTTGAGTTAGATGAGCAGTTCTTC; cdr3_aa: CASSQALELDEQFF
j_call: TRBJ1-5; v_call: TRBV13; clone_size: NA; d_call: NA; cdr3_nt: TGTGCCAGCAGCTTTACGAGGTATCAGCCCCAGCATTTT; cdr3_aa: CASSFTRYQPQHF
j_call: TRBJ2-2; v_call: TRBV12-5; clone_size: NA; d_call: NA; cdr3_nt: TGTGCTAGTGGCCCTGGACGGAGCCAGGGGGGCACCGGGGAGCTGTTTTTT; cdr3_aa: CASGPGRSQGGTGELFF
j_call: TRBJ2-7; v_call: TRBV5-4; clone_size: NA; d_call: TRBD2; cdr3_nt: TGTGCCAGCAGCTTGGGTCAGTCTAGCGGACCCTACGAGCAGTACTTC; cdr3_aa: CASSLGQSSGPYEQYF
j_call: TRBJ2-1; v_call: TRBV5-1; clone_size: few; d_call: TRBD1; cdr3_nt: TGCGCCAGCAGCTTTGGGACAGATAGTGAGCAGTTCTTC; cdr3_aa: CASSFGTDSEQFF
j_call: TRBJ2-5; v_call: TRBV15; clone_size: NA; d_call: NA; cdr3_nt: TGTGCCACCAGCAGACCGAGCAGGGAGACCCAGTACTTC; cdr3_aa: CATSRPSRETQYF
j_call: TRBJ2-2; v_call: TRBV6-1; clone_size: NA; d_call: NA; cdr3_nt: TGTGCCAGCCCCATAAGGGACCTCACCGGGGAGCTGTTTTTT; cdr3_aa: CASPIRDLTGELFF
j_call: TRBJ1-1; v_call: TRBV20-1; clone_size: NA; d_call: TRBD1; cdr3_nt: TGCAGTGCTACTTATTTTCGGCAGGACAGGAGATATTGGGTGAACACTGAAGCTTTCTTT; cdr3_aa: CSATYFRQDRRYWVNTEAFF
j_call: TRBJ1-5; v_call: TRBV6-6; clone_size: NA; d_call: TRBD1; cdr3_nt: TGTGCCAGCAGTTACAAAGGGGGCACTGAACAGCCCCAGCATTTT; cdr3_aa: CASSYKGGTEQPQHF
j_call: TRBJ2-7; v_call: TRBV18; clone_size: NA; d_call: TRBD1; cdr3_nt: TGTGCCAGCTCACGTAATTCCGGGACAGCAATCTACGAGCAGTACTTC; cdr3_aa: CASSRNSGTAIYEQYF
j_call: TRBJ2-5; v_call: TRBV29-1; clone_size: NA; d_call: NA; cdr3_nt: TGCAGCGGCGAAGAAAGGGGAGTAGAGACCCAGTACTTC; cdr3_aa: CSGEERGVETQYF
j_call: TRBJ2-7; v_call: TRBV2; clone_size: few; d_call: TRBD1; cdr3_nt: TGTGCCAGCCGGGACAGCTACGAGCAGTACTTC; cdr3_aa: CASRDSYEQYF
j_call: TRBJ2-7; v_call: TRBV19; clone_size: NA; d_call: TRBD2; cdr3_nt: TGTGCCAGTAGTATACTGAGCGGGAGTTCGTACGAGCAGTACTTC; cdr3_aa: CASSILSGSSYEQYF
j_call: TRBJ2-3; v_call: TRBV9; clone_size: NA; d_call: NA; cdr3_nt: TGTGCCAGCAGCGTAGGAGTCCGCACAGATACGCAGTATTTT; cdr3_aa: CASSVGVRTDTQYF
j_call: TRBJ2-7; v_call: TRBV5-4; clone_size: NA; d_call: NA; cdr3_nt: TGTGCCAGCAGCCTAGGGGCGGGGTATGACGAGCAGTACTTC; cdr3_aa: CASSLGAGYDEQYF
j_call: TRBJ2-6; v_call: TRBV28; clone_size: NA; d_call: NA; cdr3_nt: TGTGCCAGCAGTTCCCCCGGGATTGGGGCCAACGTCCTGACTTTC; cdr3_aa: CASSSPGIGANVLTF
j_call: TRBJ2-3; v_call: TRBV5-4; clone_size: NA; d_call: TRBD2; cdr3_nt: TGTGCCAGCAGTTTGGGACTAGGCACAGATACGCAGTATTTT; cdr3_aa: CASSLGLGTDTQYF
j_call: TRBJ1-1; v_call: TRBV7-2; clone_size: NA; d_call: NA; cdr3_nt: TGTGCCAGCAGCTCCAACCGAGCTGAAGCTTTCTTT; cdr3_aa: CASSSNRAEAFF
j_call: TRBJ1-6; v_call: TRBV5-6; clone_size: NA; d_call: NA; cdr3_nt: TGTGCCAGCAGCGAGGGACTTCTGGGAAGCTCACCCCTCCACTTT; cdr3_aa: CASSEGLLGSSPLHF
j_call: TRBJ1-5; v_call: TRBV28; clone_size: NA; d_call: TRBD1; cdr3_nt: TGTGCCAGCAGGGGGGGACAGTATAGCAATCAGCCCCAGCATTTT; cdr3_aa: CASRGGQYSNQPQHF
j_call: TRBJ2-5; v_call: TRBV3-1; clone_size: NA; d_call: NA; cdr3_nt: TGTGCCAGCAGCCAAGATGGTCTTCGAAAAGAGACCCAGTACTTC; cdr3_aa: CASSQDGLRKETQYF
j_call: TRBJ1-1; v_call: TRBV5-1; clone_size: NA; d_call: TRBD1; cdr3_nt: TGCGCCAGCAGCTTACGGACAGGGGTGAACACTGAAGCTTTCTTT; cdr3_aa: CASSLRTGVNTEAFF
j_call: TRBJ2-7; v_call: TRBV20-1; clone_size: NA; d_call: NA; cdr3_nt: TGCAGTGCAGTAAAGACGCTAGCTAGGGAATGGGGCGAGCAGTACTTC; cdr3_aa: CSAVKTLAREWGEQYF
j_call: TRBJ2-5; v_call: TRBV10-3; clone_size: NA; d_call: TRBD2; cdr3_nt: TGTGCCATCAGCGGGAGGGCCATGGAGACCCAGTACTTC; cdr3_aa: CAISGRAMETQYF
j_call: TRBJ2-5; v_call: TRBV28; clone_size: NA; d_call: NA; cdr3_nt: TGTGCCAGCAGTATACGTAGTAGGGAGACCCAGTACTTC; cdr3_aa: CASSIRSRETQYF
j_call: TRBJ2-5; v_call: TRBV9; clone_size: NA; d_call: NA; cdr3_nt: TGTGCCAGTAACCTCCAGGGTATCGGAGAGACCCAGTACTTC; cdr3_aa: CASNLQGIGETQYF
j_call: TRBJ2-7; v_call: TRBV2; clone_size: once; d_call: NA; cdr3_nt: TGTGCCAGCAGGGACGACAGGCGTGAGGGCTACGAGCAGTACTTC; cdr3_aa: CASRDDRREGYEQYF
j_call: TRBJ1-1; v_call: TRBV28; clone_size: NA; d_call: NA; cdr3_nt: TGTGCCAGCACTCCGTTGGGACTTACAAACACTGAAGCTTTCTTT; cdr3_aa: CASTPLGLTNTEAFF
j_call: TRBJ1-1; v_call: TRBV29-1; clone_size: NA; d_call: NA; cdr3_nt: TGCAGCGTTGGGACCGATAAGAACACTGAAGCTTTCTTT; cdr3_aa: CSVGTDKNTEAFF
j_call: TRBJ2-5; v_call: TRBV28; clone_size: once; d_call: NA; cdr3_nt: TGTGCCAGCAGTTTAGGGTTCCCGGGAACTCAAGAGACCCAGTACTTC; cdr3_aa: CASSLGFPGTQETQYF
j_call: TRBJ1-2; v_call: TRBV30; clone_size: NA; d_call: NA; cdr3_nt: TGTGCCTGGGGAAACGACAGTCCCGGTGGCTACACCTTC; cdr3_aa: CAWGNDSPGGYTF
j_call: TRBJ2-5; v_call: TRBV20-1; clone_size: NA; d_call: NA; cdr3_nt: TGCAGTGCTAGTCAGGGAGGACAAGAGACCCAGTACTTC; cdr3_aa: CSASQGGQETQYF
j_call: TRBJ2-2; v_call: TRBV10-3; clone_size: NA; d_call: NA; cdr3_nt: TGTGCCATCAGGGGAAGCTGGGGCGGTGACACCGGGGAGCTGTTTTTT; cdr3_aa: CAIRGSWGGDTGELFF
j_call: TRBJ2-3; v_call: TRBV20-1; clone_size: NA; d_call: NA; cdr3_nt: TGCAGTGCCCGCCCGTACTACTCTAGCACAGATACGCAGTATTTT; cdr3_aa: CSARPYYSSTDTQYF
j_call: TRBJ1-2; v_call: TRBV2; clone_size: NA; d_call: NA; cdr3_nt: TGTGCCAGCAGTGTAGAGGGTCTGGGGACTTATGGCTACACCTTC; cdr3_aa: CASSVEGLGTYGYTF
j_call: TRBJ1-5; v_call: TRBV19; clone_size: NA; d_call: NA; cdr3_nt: TGTGCCAGTAGTTCAGCGACAAAGTTTAGCAATCAGCCCCAGCATTTT; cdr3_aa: CASSSATKFSNQPQHF
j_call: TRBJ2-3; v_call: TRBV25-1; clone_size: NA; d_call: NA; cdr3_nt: TGTGCCACCGGAGGAACGACCACAGATACGCAGTATTTT; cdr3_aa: CATGGTTTDTQYF
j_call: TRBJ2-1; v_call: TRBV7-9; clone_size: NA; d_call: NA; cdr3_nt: TGTGCCAGCAGCCCTAAAGCGCACCTCTCCTACAATGAGCAGTTCTTC; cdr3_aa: CASSPKAHLSYNEQFF
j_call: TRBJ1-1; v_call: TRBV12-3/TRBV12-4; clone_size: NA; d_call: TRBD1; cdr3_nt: TGTGCCAGCAGACCCAGGACAGGGGGCGGCACTGAAGCTTTCTTT; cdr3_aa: CASRPRTGGGTEAFF
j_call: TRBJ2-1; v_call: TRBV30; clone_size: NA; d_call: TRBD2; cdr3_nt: TGTGCCTGGAGTCCATTGGGGACTAGCGGGATGATGCAGTTCTTC; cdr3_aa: CAWSPLGTSGMMQFF
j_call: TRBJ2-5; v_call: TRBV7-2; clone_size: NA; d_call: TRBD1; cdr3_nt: TGTGCCAGCAGCCGATACGGGACAGGGCTTAATCAAGAGACCCAGTACTTC; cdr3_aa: CASSRYGTGLNQETQYF
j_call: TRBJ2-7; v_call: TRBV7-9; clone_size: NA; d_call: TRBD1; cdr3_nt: TGTGCCAGCAGCTTCTCCCAGGGGGTGGACGAGCAGTACTTC; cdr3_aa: CASSFSQGVDEQYF
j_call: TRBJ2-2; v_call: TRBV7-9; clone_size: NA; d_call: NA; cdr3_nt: TGTGCCAGCACCCATACCGGGGAGCTGTTTTTT; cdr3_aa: CASTHTGELFF
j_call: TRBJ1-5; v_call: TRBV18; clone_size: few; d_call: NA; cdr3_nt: TGTGCCAGCTCACCAGACCGAAATCAGCCCCAGCATTTT; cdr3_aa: CASSPDRNQPQHF